This entry lists 27 T cell receptor beta chains sequenced from one sample in a study of blood T cell repertoires in COVID-19. Clones were sequenced by immunoSEQ multiplex PCR, and TCRdb holds only the in-frame ones, with some missing. Of about 100,000 clones in the sample, around 88% were seen once. The sequenced material came from peripheral blood. These receptors all come from a human donor in a cohort sampled during active COVID-19.

V is TRBV7-3 and J is TRBJ2-7, with a weak D call TRBD1 (6 bases). The CDR3 totals 13 residues. Per germline, CDR1 SGHTA and CDR2 FQGTGA. Trimming pared 8 bases from V and 6 bases from J, leaving 17 bases between. The CDR3 spells CASPSRQGREQYF. DNA for the CDR3: TGTGCCAGCCCTTCCCGTCAGGGGCGCGAGCAGTACTTC.

The V gene is TRBV6-5, the J gene TRBJ2-4, with 7 bases identical to TRBD2. The V gene's germline CDR1 is MNHEY and CDR2 SVGAGI. CDR3 length: 14 amino acids. The ends lost 8 bases at V and 6 bases at J; junction bases unmatched: 10. CDR3 bases: TGTGCCAGCGGGCCCCAGCGCGGGGGAAACATTCAGTACTTC. This codes for CASGPQRGGNIQYF.

Only a few counts were recorded for this clone. The gene calls are TRBV4-1 and TRBJ1-1; D unclear. This CDR3 is 14 amino acids long. Germline-derived CDR1 and CDR2 are MGHRA and YSYEKL. The germline V and J ends were trimmed by 3 bases and 1 base, with 9 bases remaining between them. Here the CDR3 DNA reads TGCGCCAGCAGCCACCGGGGTGGGAACACTGAAGCTTTCTTT. It is translated as CASSHRGGNTEAFF.

Of note for this clone: The DNA is omitted, as the CDR3 cannot be located on it reliably, and the CDR3 follows TCRdb's listing. The chain carries TRBV7-2 and TRBJ2-7; the listed D gene, TRBD2, was not tested against the DNA. The CDR3 has 15 amino acids, counting both end residues. The germline V gene has CDR1 SGHTA and CDR2 FQGNSA. The CDR3 spells CASSTSGGDAYEQYF.

J is TRBJ2-7 and V is TRBV18; D might be TRBD2 (6 bases). This CDR3 spans 15 amino acids. Germline V lookup: CDR1 KGHSH, CDR2 LQKENI. Trimming left V 3 bases short and J 6 bases short, with 18 bases between. The CDR3: CASSPLGTGSLEQYF. Written as DNA, the CDR3 is TGTGCCAGCTCACCCCTAGGGACTGGCAGCCTCGAGCAGTACTTC.

The chain is built from TRBV9 and TRBJ1-2; TRBD1 might be the D (6 bases). The CDR3 totals 14 residues. Trimming removed 0 bases at V and 3 bases at J, with 9 bases between. Germline V gene sequence: CDR1 SGDLS, CDR2 YYNGEE. The CDR3 here is CASSVAGHDYGYTF. CDR3 nucleotides: TGTGCCAGCAGCGTAGCGGGACACGACTATGGCTACACCTTC.

This clone turned up a few times. The gene calls are TRBV7-2 and TRBJ2-7, with a tentative D call TRBD2 (6 bases). The CDR3 has 14 amino acids. Germline values: CDR1 SGHTA, CDR2 FQGNSA. V shed 4 bases and J shed 3 bases, with 13 bases lying between them. The CDR3 protein is CASSSQWGDYEQYF. CDR3 DNA sequence: TGTGCCAGCAGCTCGCAATGGGGGGACTACGAGCAGTACTTC.

This clone has only a few counts. The rearrangement uses TRBV10-1 and TRBJ1-5; D is possibly TRBD1 (6 bases). Per the germline V gene, CDR1 is WNHNN and CDR2 is SYGVQD (reference sequence). V lost 3 bases and J lost 7, with 10 bases in between. CDR3 length: 13 amino acids. The CDR3 loop reads CASSEGGGQPQHF. The CDR3 coding sequence is TGCGCCAGCAGTGAAGGGGGGGGACAGCCCCAGCATTTT.

In the case of this clone: The limits of the CDR3 on the DNA are not certain, so only TCRdb's listed CDR3 is given. The V gene is TRBV21-1, the J gene TRBJ2-1; TRBD2 was called by the table and not checked on the DNA. TRBV21-1 represents a pseudogene. The CDR3 is made up of 15 amino acids, end residues included. The CDR3 region is CARVGGGTFYNEQFF.

The chain uses TRBV5-1 and TRBJ1-6, with 9 bases fitting TRBD1. CDR3 length equals 15 residues. The V gene end was trimmed by 2 bases and the J gene end by 8 bases; junction bases not matched to a gene: 5. Germline-derived CDR1 and CDR2 are SGHRS and YFSETQ. Here the CDR3 DNA reads TGCGCCAGCAGCTTCACAGGGGGCGCGGATTCACCCCTCCACTTT. Its protein product is CASSFTGGADSPLHF.

The chain employs TRBV5-4 and TRBJ1-1; 8 bases agree with TRBD1. The CDR3 runs 16 residues. Germline V CDR1 and CDR2: SGHNT, YYREEE (reference sequence). V lost 3 bases to trimming and J lost 7 bases; unmatched junction nucleotides: 14. As DNA, the CDR3 is TGTGCCAGCAGCTCAAGGACAGGGCAGGTCCGCCGTGAAGCTTTCTTT. Translated, it gives CASSSRTGQVRREAFF.

CDR3 bases: TGCGCCAGCAGATTAACAGGGTTGGGGAATGAAAAACTGTTTTTT. This translates into CASRLTGLGNEKLFF. The chain has TRBV4-1 and TRBJ1-4; perhaps TRBD1 as D (6 bases). The germline gives CDR1 MGHRA, CDR2 YSYEKL. V lost 6 bases and J lost 5, with 16 bases in between. The CDR3 has 15 amino acids.

The CDR3 here is CASSYKLAGGGEQFF. In DNA, the CDR3 is TGTGCCAGCAGTTACAAACTAGCGGGAGGTGGAGAGCAGTTCTTC. The chain combines TRBV6-5 with TRBJ2-1, with 12 positions matching TRBD2. This CDR3 has 15 amino acids. From germline, CDR1 is MNHEY and CDR2 SVGAGI. With 2 bases clipped from V and 10 bases from J, the junction kept 6 bases outside the gene matches.

The chain links TRBV28 to TRBJ2-5, with TRBD2 identical over 10 bases. The CDR3 is made up of 15 amino acids. Germline V gene data show CDR1 as MDHEN and CDR2 as SYDVKM. V lost 2 bases and J lost 0; bases outside the gene matches: 0. CDR3 residues: CASSLLAGDQETQYF. CDR3 DNA sequence: TGTGCCAGCAGTTTACTAGCGGGGGACCAAGAGACCCAGTACTTC.

V gene TRBV27 combines with J gene TRBJ2-7; a weak D match, TRBD2 (6 bases). The germline V gene encodes CDR1 MNHEY and CDR2 SMNVEV (reference sequence). This CDR3 has 13 residues. The germline V and J ends were trimmed by 5 bases and 3 bases, with 11 bases remaining between them. The CDR3 sequence: CASSLTSDYEQYF. CDR3 nucleotide sequence: TGTGCCAGCAGTCTGACTAGTGACTACGAGCAGTACTTC.

This clone was counted a single time. The rearrangement uses TRBV4-2 and TRBJ2-2; 10 bases fit TRBD2. CDR1 is LGHNA, CDR2 YNFKEQ, per germline. The CDR3 is 17 residues long. The J segment lost 10 bases and the V segment lost 1 base, leaving 12 bases of the junction unmatched. CDR3 DNA sequence: TGTGCCAGCAGCCAAGGAAAGACTAGCGGGCTGGGGGCGGAGCTGTTTTTT. It is translated as CASSQGKTSGLGAELFF.

This rearrangement joins TRBV7-9 to TRBJ2-3; 10 nucleotides agree with TRBD1. Germline-derived CDR1 and CDR2 are SEHNR and FQNEAQ (reference sequence). There are 15 residues in the CDR3. Trimming cost V 4 bases and J 3 bases; bases outside gene matches: 4. CDR3 protein: CASSWTGGRTDTQYF. The CDR3 coding sequence is TGTGCCAGCAGCTGGACAGGGGGAAGAACAGATACGCAGTATTTT.

This clone appeared a single time. This sequence joins TRBV2 and TRBJ2-5, with 9 bases lining up with TRBD1. The CDR3 totals 15 residues. Trimming at V came to 5 bases and at J to 5 bases, leaving 9 bases not matched to a gene. Germline CDR1 and CDR2: SNHLY and FYNNEI. The CDR3 nucleotides are TGTGCCAGCAGTACCCTGACAGGGGGTCAGGAGACCCAGTACTTC. Its translation: CASSTLTGGQETQYF.

This rearrangement joins TRBV5-4 to TRBJ2-2; 7 bases align to TRBD2. J lost 4 bases, V lost 4 bases, and 10 bases had no gene match. The CDR3 contains 16 residues. Germline CDR1 is SGHNT and CDR2 is YYREEE (reference sequence). In nucleotides, the CDR3 is TGTGCCAGCAGCAAGGGAGGGCCCGGGGTCACCGGGGAGCTGTTTTTT. Its protein product is CASSKGGPGVTGELFF.

The genes are TRBV11-2 and TRBJ1-3; D unresolved. Germline V CDR1 and CDR2: SGHAT, FQNNGV. Trimming removed 1 base from V and 4 bases from J, with 5 bases in between. The CDR3 consists of 13 residues. CDR3 DNA sequence: TGTGCCAGCAGCTTAGCGGGAGGAAACACCATATATTTT. Its protein product is CASSLAGGNTIYF.

The rearrangement joins TRBV6-5 to TRBJ1-1; D possibly corresponds to TRBD1 (5 bases). There are 13 residues in the CDR3. V was shortened by 7 bases and J by 4 bases, with 13 bases between the two germline ends. Germline-derived CDR1 and CDR2 are MNHEY and SVGAGI. The CDR3 DNA sequence: TGTGCCAGCAACCTAGGGGCAAGCACTGAAGCTTTCTTT. Its protein is CASNLGASTEAFF.

The chain links TRBV6-4 to TRBJ1-5, with a possible D match to TRBD1 (6 bases). Trimming removed 0 bases from V and 5 bases from J, with 8 bases in between. The length of the CDR3 is 14 residues. The germline V gene encodes CDR1 MRHNA and CDR2 SNTAGT. The CDR3, as DNA: TGTGCCAGCAGTGACTCCGCAGGGGATCAGCCCCAGCATTTT. Translating gives CASSDSAGDQPQHF.

This clone appeared once. The chain employs TRBV20-1 and TRBJ2-7; 9 bases are a match to TRBD1. Germline CDR1 reads DFQATT; CDR2 reads SNEGSKA (reference sequence). CDR3 length: 14 amino acids. V shed 3 bases, J shed 2 bases, and the junction held 5 bases outside the gene matches. The CDR3 loop reads CSASLGTGTYEQYF. The CDR3 DNA reads TGCAGTGCTAGTTTGGGGACAGGGACCTACGAGCAGTACTTC.

This clone occurred once. The chain links TRBV6-5 to TRBJ2-7; 7 nucleotides agree with TRBD1. V gave up 7 bases and J gave up 0 bases; unmatched junction bases: 9. Germline loops: CDR1 MNHEY, CDR2 SVGAGI. There are 15 residues in the CDR3. The CDR3 nucleotides read TGTGCCAGCACCACAGGGACAGCCATCTCCTACGAGCAGTACTTC. It is translated as CASTTGTAISYEQYF.

This clone showed up many times. The V call is TRBV19, the J call TRBJ2-7; tentatively, D is TRBD2 (5 bases). The germline V gene has CDR1 LNHDA and CDR2 SQIVND (reference sequence). V was pared by 5 bases and J by 4 bases, with 12 bases between. This CDR3 is built from 13 residues. DNA of the CDR3: TGTGCCAGTAGTTTCGGACTCGATTACGAGCAGTACTTC. It codes for CASSFGLDYEQYF.

As regards this clone: One junction end disagrees with the germline gene, perhaps due to a read error. The chain has TRBV11-2 and TRBJ2-1; TRBD2 matches at 9 bases. The CDR3 is 15 residues long. In germline, CDR1 is SGHAT, CDR2 FQNNGV. CDR3 amino acids: CASSRSGGSYNEQLF. The CDR3 nucleotides read TGTGCCAGCAGCCGTAGCGGGGGCTCCTACAATGAGCAGCTCTTC.

This chain connects TRBV9 to TRBJ1-6; 9 bases fit TRBD1. The V segment lost 3 bases and the J segment 9 bases; nucleotides outside the gene matches: 4. This CDR3 spans 14 amino acids. Germline V gene lookup returns CDR1 SGDLS and CDR2 YYNGEE. The CDR3 DNA reads TGTGCCAGCAGCGACGACAGGGGGATTTCACCCCTCCACTTT. It is translated as CASSDDRGISPLHF.